Here is one T cell receptor (beta chain) with its context. V lost 2 bases and J lost 0; bases outside the gene matches: 2. The CDR3 spans 15 residues. The V gene's germline CDR1 is MNHEY and CDR2 SVGAGI. The data were obtained in a study of blood T cell repertoires in COVID-19. About the study: There were acute and convalescent COVID-19 samples, and they came from the United States, Italy and Spain. PBMCs, B-cell-depleted T cells, or T cells were the source of the cDNA or gDNA that made up the material.

Authors' methods: Reference gene primer amplification gave nucleated cell count estimates. Data came from immunoSEQ multiplex PCR; TCRdb stores just in-frame clones and leaves some out. Clone size and V and J calls were adopted from that table, with D and trimming inferred from the DNA. The sample lists around 100,000 clones; 70% to 90% were seen once. The source material was peripheral blood. This TCR was recovered from a woman aged 60-75 years with acute or convalescent COVID-19. The J gene is TRBJ2-7, the V gene TRBV6-5; 9 positions match TRBD2. CDR3 coding DNA: TGTGCCAGCAGTTACGTAGCGGGGGCCTCCTACGAGCAGTACTTC. Protein product: CASSYVAGASYEQYF.